The 26 T cell receptor beta chains below were found in one sample sequenced in a study of CD8+CD57+ T cells in acquired aplastic anemia. Patients included in sequencing had previously demonstrated CD8+CD57+ cell expansion by flow cytometry. Genomic DNA templated the TCR beta VDJ and CDR3 profiling. MiXCR, applied by TCRdb to the reads, yields one record per CDR3 protein. Of approximately 470,000 distinct CDR3 sequences listed, around 30% are singletons. The sequencing input was sorted CD4+, CD8+, or CD8+CD57+ T cells (not recorded which) from PBMCs. The receptors were gathered from a human donor with aplastic anemia.

This clonotype came up a few times. V and J are TRBV20-1 and TRBJ2-3; 8 nucleotides agree with TRBD2. The CDR3 has 14 residues. Germline trimming cut 6 bases from V and 2 bases from J; bases unmatched to any gene: 7. Germline-derived CDR1 and CDR2 are DFQATT and SNEGSKA (reference sequence). The DNA for the CDR3 is TGCAGTGCACAGACTAGCGATAACACAGATACGCAGTATTTT. Translation gives CSAQTSDNTDTQYF.

This chain connects TRBV14 to TRBJ1-6; D may be TRBD1 (6 bases). Germline assignment: CDR1 SGHDN and CDR2 FVKESK. This CDR3 has 14 amino acids. V was shortened by 8 bases and J by 8 bases, with 16 bases between the two germline ends. This CDR3 is CASSPDRSDSPLHF. DNA of the CDR3: TGTGCCAGCTCCCCAGACAGGAGCGATTCACCCCTCCACTTT. The full variable domain, its missing parts supplied by reference TRBV14 and TRBJ1-6, is EAGVTQFPSHSVIEKGQTVTLRCDPISGHDNLYWYRRVMGKEIKFLLHFVKESKQDESGMPNNRFLAERTGGTYSTLKVQPAELEDSGVYFCASSPDRSDSPLHFGNGTRLTVT.

CDR3 coding DNA: TGCAGCGCACTAATAGGACAGGGGACCACTGAAGCTTTCTTT. This sequence encodes CSALIGQGTTEAFF. The gene calls are TRBV20-1 and TRBJ1-1; 9 bases align to TRBD1. CDR3 length: 14 amino acids. CDR1 and CDR2 from the germline V gene are DFQATT and SNEGSKA (reference sequence).

There are many counts of this clonotype. Here the CDR3 reads CSVEKGTVKETQYF. CDR3 DNA sequence: TGCAGCGTTGAAAAAGGGACAGTTAAAGAGACCCAGTACTTC. This chain joins TRBV29-1 and TRBJ2-5; TRBD1 aligns across 7 bases. The germline V gene has CDR1 SQVTM and CDR2 ANQGSEA. This CDR3 is 14 amino acids long. The J segment lost 3 bases and the V segment lost 2 bases, leaving 6 bases of the junction unmatched.

This clonotype showed up just a few times. The chain recombines TRBV18 with TRBJ1-1; D might be TRBD1 (5 bases). The CDR3 is 14 residues long. Looked up from germline, CDR1 is KGHSH and CDR2 is LQKENI. The V end lost 1 base, the J end lost 2 bases, and 8 bases lay between the germline ends. CDR3: CASSPQGANTEAFF. Written as DNA, the CDR3 is TGTGCCAGCTCACCACAAGGGGCCAACACTGAAGCTTTCTTT.

This clonotype has only a few counts. This chain joins TRBV13 and TRBJ2-7; a weak D match, TRBD1 (6 bases). The germline V gene has CDR1 PRHDT and CDR2 FYEKMQ (reference sequence). Trimming removed 3 bases at V and 3 bases at J, with 12 bases between. The CDR3 consists of 14 residues. The CDR3 region is CASSFSAGVYEQYF. The CDR3 region has the DNA TGTGCCAGCAGCTTTTCGGCAGGGGTCTACGAGCAGTACTTC.

This clonotype was seen at least ten times. CDR3 loop: CASCSQGTYNSPLHF. CDR3 nucleotides: TGTGCCAGCTGCTCGCAGGGGACCTATAATTCACCCCTCCACTTT. The V gene is TRBV27, the J gene TRBJ1-6; tentatively, D is TRBD1 (6 bases). V lost 8 bases to trimming and J lost 2 bases, with 13 bases between them. This CDR3 comprises 15 residues. The germline V gene has CDR1 MNHEY and CDR2 SMNVEV (reference sequence).

The V gene is TRBV19, the J gene TRBJ1-5; no definite D call. This CDR3 region has 14 residues. V was shortened by 3 bases and J by 6 bases, with 12 bases between the two germline ends. Germline CDR1 and CDR2: LNHDA and SQIVND (reference sequence). CDR3 sequence: CASSIGGGGQPQHF. The DNA for the CDR3 is TGTGCCAGTAGTATTGGAGGTGGAGGTCAGCCCCAGCATTTT.

The table lists this clonotype with a few counts. The rearrangement uses TRBV11-2 and TRBJ2-1, with D maybe TRBD1 (6 bases). CDR3 size: 14 residues. The V and J ends lost 5 bases and 4 bases respectively, with 12 bases between them. Germline CDR1 is SGHAT and CDR2 is FQNNGV. The CDR3 loop is CASSQDSSYNEQFF. CDR3 in DNA: TGTGCCAGCAGCCAGGACAGTTCTTACAATGAGCAGTTCTTC.

The chain uses TRBV11-2 and TRBJ1-4, with TRBD1 matching 7 bases. V gave up 1 base and J gave up 7 bases; unmatched junction bases: 6. Germline CDR1 and CDR2: SGHAT and FQNNGV. This CDR3 has 15 amino acids. CDR3 DNA sequence: TGTGCCAGCAGCTTAGTGTTGGCAGGGGGTGAAAAACTGTTTTTT. Its translation is CASSLVLAGGEKLFF.

This clonotype was observed a few times. The V and J genes are TRBV18 and TRBJ1-2, with 9 bases identical to TRBD1. CDR1 and CDR2 (germline): KGHSH, LQKENI. V lost 3 bases and J lost 2; bases outside the gene matches: 4. The CDR3 runs to 15 residues. CDR3: CASSPGQGRNYGYTF. The CDR3 nucleotides are TGTGCCAGCTCACCCGGACAGGGGAGAAACTATGGCTACACCTTC.

This clonotype was seen many times. The chain links TRBV7-9 to TRBJ1-2, with 7 bases lining up with TRBD1. The CDR3 sequence is 15 residues long. Per germline, CDR1 SEHNR and CDR2 FQNEAQ (reference sequence). V trimming: 2 bases; J trimming: 7 bases; junction bases outside the gene matches: 10. CDR3: CASSLWSTGEPGYTF. DNA for the CDR3: TGTGCCAGCAGCTTATGGAGTACAGGGGAGCCTGGCTACACCTTC.

The V and J genes are TRBV10-3 and TRBJ2-3; 11 bases are shared with TRBD2. CDR1 is ENHRY and CDR2 is SYGVKD in the germline V gene. The CDR3 sequence is 16 residues long. V was clipped by 2 bases and J by 3 bases; unmatched bases: 4. The CDR3 protein is CAISELAGGSTDTQYF. DNA for the CDR3: TGTGCCATCAGTGAGCTAGCGGGGGGAAGTACAGATACGCAGTATTTT.

J is TRBJ1-5 and V is TRBV19; D uncertain. Per germline, CDR1 LNHDA and CDR2 SQIVND (reference sequence). The CDR3 totals 15 residues. V was cut by 9 bases and J by 5 bases, with 20 bases left in between. The CDR3 DNA follows: TGTGCCAGCAGCTTATCGCAAGCTAATGATCAGCCCCAGCATTTT. Protein: CASSLSQANDQPQHF.

The chain uses TRBV2 and TRBJ2-5, with a possible D match to TRBD2 (7 bases). Germline loops: CDR1 SNHLY, CDR2 FYNNEI. The CDR3 runs 15 residues. Trimming pared 3 bases from V and 5 bases from J, leaving 16 bases between. CDR3 nucleotide sequence: TGTGCCAGCAGTGAGATAGGGGGGGGCCGGGAGACCCAGTACTTC. Its translation is CASSEIGGGRETQYF.

This clonotype showed up just a few times. V and J are TRBV20-1 and TRBJ1-6; D ambiguous. CDR3 length: 18 amino acids. CDR1 and CDR2 (germline): DFQATT, SNEGSKA (reference sequence). Trimming pared 5 bases from V and 8 bases from J, leaving 28 bases between. The CDR3 loop is CSAEGPGQTDAGYSPLHF. CDR3 nucleotide sequence: TGCAGTGCTGAGGGCCCGGGCCAAACAGACGCGGGGTATTCACCCCTCCACTTT.

There are many counts of this clonotype. The chain links TRBV19 to TRBJ2-7, with TRBD1 identical over 10 bases. Germline trimming cut 6 bases from V and 4 bases from J; bases unmatched to any gene: 12. Looked up from germline, CDR1 is LNHDA and CDR2 is SQIVND (reference sequence). The CDR3 consists of 16 residues. The CDR3 region is CASSKRDRGVQYEQYF. DNA of the CDR3: TGTGCCAGTAGCAAAAGGGACAGGGGAGTCCAATACGAGCAGTACTTC.

A note on this clonotype: A much larger clone lies one base from this, so it may be a read error. The gene calls are TRBV2 and TRBJ1-2; D gene uncertain. Germline V gene data show CDR1 as SNHLY and CDR2 as FYNNEI. This CDR3 is built from 14 residues. The CDR3 nucleotides read TGTGCCAGCAGTGAATTTTCAGAAGACTATGGCCACACCTTC. Amino acid sequence: CASSEFSEDYGHTF.

This clonotype has a count of ten or more. As DNA, the CDR3 is TGTGCCAGCAGCCAAGATCTTAGGACAGCGGGTTCACCCCTCCACTTT. As protein: CASSQDLRTAGSPLHF. This sequence joins TRBV14 and TRBJ1-6, with D tentatively TRBD1 (6 bases). V shed 0 bases and J shed 9 bases, with 15 bases lying between them. The CDR3 is made up of 16 amino acids. Germline V lookup: CDR1 SGHDN, CDR2 FVKESK.

The sample holds many counts of this clonotype. V and J are TRBV25-1 and TRBJ2-5, with a tentative D call TRBD1 (6 bases). V shed 4 bases and J shed 5 bases, with 14 bases lying between them. The CDR3 totals 14 residues. Germline CDR1 and CDR2: MGHDK and SYGVNS. The CDR3 bases are TGTGCCAGCAGTGTACAGGGTTTTGGTGAGACCCAGTACTTC. This codes for CASSVQGFGETQYF.

The rearrangement links TRBV5-1 to TRBJ1-3; maybe TRBD1 (6 bases). CDR1 and CDR2 from the germline V gene are SGHRS and YFSETQ. This CDR3 comprises 15 residues. Trimming cost V 1 base and J 4 bases, with 12 bases left between them. CDR3 sequence reads: CASSLRGVIGNTIYF. The CDR3 DNA reads as TGCGCCAGCAGCTTGAGGGGGGTTATAGGAAACACCATATATTTT.

This chain links TRBV7-3 with TRBJ2-2; 8 nucleotides line up with TRBD1. This CDR3 has 15 residues. Germline CDR1 and CDR2: SGHTA and FQGTGA. V shed 4 bases, J shed 7 bases, and the junction held 8 bases outside the gene matches. CDR3 coding DNA: TGTGCCAGCAGCTCAAAGCAGGGGGCGAGCGGGGAGCTGTTTTTT. Translated, it gives CASSSKQGASGELFF.

The rearrangement links TRBV29-1 to TRBJ1-5; possible D gene TRBD1, 5 bases. The V end lost 8 bases, the J end lost 5 bases, and 16 bases lay between the germline ends. Germline lookup yields CDR1 SQVTM and CDR2 ANQGSEA. The CDR3 extends over 13 amino acids. CDR3 region: CSLEAGKDQPQHF. The DNA for the CDR3 is TGCAGCTTGGAGGCAGGGAAAGATCAGCCCCAGCATTTT.

This clonotype was recorded at least ten times. The rearrangement links TRBV7-9 to TRBJ1-6, with TRBD1 identical over 8 bases. The V gene's germline CDR1 is SEHNR and CDR2 FQNEAQ (reference sequence). With V trimmed by 6 bases and J by 8 bases, 9 bases remained unmatched. The CDR3 runs 15 residues. CDR3 residues: CASSRTGGLDSPLHF. For the CDR3, the DNA is TGTGCCAGCAGTCGTACAGGGGGGTTAGATTCACCCCTCCACTTT.

The genes are TRBV9 and TRBJ1-1; D call uncertain. Between the trimmed V and J ends, which lost 0 bases and 1 base, there was a span of 10 bases. CDR1 is SGDLS, CDR2 YYNGEE, per germline. There are 15 residues in the CDR3. The CDR3 loop reads CASSVANSPNTEAFF. CDR3 DNA sequence: TGTGCCAGCAGCGTAGCTAACAGCCCGAACACTGAAGCTTTCTTT.

The sample holds many counts of this clonotype. As DNA, the CDR3 is TGTGCCAGCAGCTGGACTAGCGGGAGGGGGGCCAAAAACATTCAGTACTTC. Its translation is CASSWTSGRGAKNIQYF. The rearrangement uses TRBV7-2 and TRBJ2-4; 15 bases align to TRBD2. Trimming removed 4 bases from V and 1 base from J; junction bases left unmatched: 2. Germline V gives CDR1 SGHTA, CDR2 FQGNSA. The CDR3 runs 17 residues. The variable domain in full, with the rest retrieved from reference TRBV7-2 and TRBJ2-4, is GAGVSQSPSNKVTEKGKDVELRCDPISGHTALYWYRQSLGQGLEFLIYFQGNSAPDKSGLPSDRFSAERTGGSVSTLTIQRTQQEDSAVYLCASSWTSGRGAKNIQYFGAGTRLSVL.